This T cell receptor beta chain was captured by sequencing in a study of blood T cells in healthy people across ages (dated by TCRdb to between 2014 and 2017). A note on the overall study: In model experiments, roughly one uniquely barcoded TCR beta cDNA molecule per two T cells was captured by template switching. Using deep sequencing normalized with unique cDNA molecular identifiers, the study measured how TCR beta repertoire diversity changes with age. Donors were grouped into four age groups: young (average 16 years), middle-aged (roughly 37), aged (roughly 62) and long-lived (approximately 82). Using the same blood draw, the study looked at two additional independent replicas of 1 million unique cDNA reads for two donors, one aged 18 to 30 and the other aged 80 or older.

Systemically healthy Caucasian individuals from Russia, approximately 39 in total and aged about 6 to 95 years, were included as donors. Each donor gave ten milliliters of peripheral blood, collected into EDTA-treated Vacutainer tubes. PBMCs were isolated by Ficoll-Paque density-gradient centrifugation, with at least 6 million obtained per sample. Total RNA, at least 6 micrograms per sample, was extracted from PBMCs with Trizol reagent. Naive CD45RAhigh/CD27high T cell percentages were measured by flow cytometry on a PBMC aliquot from every donor. A few counts support this clonotype. No cognate antigen has been identified for it. No base quality values were provided; no much bigger clone lies one nucleotide off. The study at large found these results: Donor CMV infection status was unknown, potentially confounding age-related changes in expanded clonotypes. Since profiling was done on bulk unsorted PBMCs, naive and antigen-experienced compartments could not be conclusively compared. Estimates of total diversity based on one million sequenced T cells were regarded as lower bounds and as underestimates. As age increased, observed TCR beta diversity per million T cells dropped in a roughly linear way, and a significant reduction was already evident by age 40. The long-lived group showed more naive CD4+ T cells, fewer expanded clones and increased TCR diversity than the aged group, suggesting age selection. There was a strong correlation between observed TCR beta diversity and the percentage of naive T cells measured by flow cytometry.

The library was produced with 5' RACE. TCRdb names Illumina HiSeq 2500 as the instrument used. A second PCR of about 7 to 12 cycles was run with a J-beta primer mix and a sample-barcoded 5' primer. A unique molecular identifier was introduced onto each TCR beta cDNA molecule by a template-switch 5' adaptor carrying 12 random nucleotides. At least 3 million CDR3-containing paired-end reads were obtained from each sample. First-strand cDNA synthesis was performed from all RNA using the Mint cDNA synthesis kit, with priming by a TRBC-specific oligonucleotide. All cDNA was treated with uracil-DNA glycosylase and then went through a first 18-cycle PCR with the universal primers M1SS and BC2_uni_R. The authors' pipeline ran thus. For normalization, 1 million high-quality reads were randomly selected from each sample, with every read carrying a distinct molecular identifier. Instead of being binned into consensus sequences, reads with shared molecular identifiers were discarded. CDR3 identification, clonotype clustering and error correction used MiTCR with a Q25 quality threshold and the strictest error-elimination algorithm. A nonparametric unseen species model with Euler transformation was used to estimate lower-bound total TCR beta diversity. The raw public data were reprocessed by TCRdb itself: fastp quality trimming at Q25, MiXCR clonotype calling, in-frame beta chains only. Rows with one shared CDR3 protein collapse into an entry with the most common genes and DNA. For this entry, the V and J calls and clone size follow TCRdb and not the study's own pipeline. This sample comprises 700,000 to 900,000 distinct CDR3 sequences, 20% to 30% of them detected only once. The top ten clones comprise roughly 3.1% of the sample.

Cut back by 2 bases and 3 bases, the V and J ends lie 12 bases apart. The germline V gene specifies SGHTS as CDR1 and YDEGEE as CDR2. The CDR3 runs 14 amino acids, cysteine and phenylalanine included. Kept here is only the CDR3 DNA, which spans 42 bases and is read in frame from base 1. These sequences were also reported in another study, on T cells of mothers and their children. The second paper further reports: Nine systemically healthy Caucasian individuals, comprising three mothers and their six children, were included as donors. cDNA synthesis used all of the extracted RNA, with roughly 1.6 ug of RNA in each 15 ul reaction. In the second PCR, the M1S primer introduced both the sample barcodes and 2-4 random nucleotides. Over 8 million TCR beta CDR3 reads were obtained for each mother, and millions of reads were obtained for each child. In both related and unrelated pairs, thymic selection shapes the output of TCR recombination in a similar way, with inherited differences having only a minor effect. Related mother-child pairs always showed normalized repertoire overlap that was slightly higher than in unrelated mother-child pairs, though the difference was never significant. No persistent microchimeric T cell clones were found, with a detection sensitivity of 80 to 100 clones per million clonotypes. To look for features that set related mother-child pairs apart from unrelated individuals, the researchers ran deep NGS to compare the TCR beta repertoires of mothers and children. On average, the children were roughly 10 +/- 4 years old, while the mothers were approximately 41 +/- 4 years old. After adapter ligation with NEBNext reagents, the libraries were sequenced on Illumina HiSeq 2000 with 100+100 nt paired-end reads. To prevent cross-contamination, the mother and child libraries were prepared one month apart and sequenced in separate runs. For each donor, between roughly 500,000 and 2,100,000 distinct TCR beta clonotypes were identified. Naive TCR beta clonotypes were estimated from low-frequency clonotypes matched to each donor's FACS-determined naive share, without sorting.

The sequenced sample consisted of blood. The receptor chain draws on TRBV5-8 and TRBJ2-7, with a weak D call of TRBD1 (6 bases match). The sequence was collected from a boy between 10 and 17 years old in good health. The nucleotide sequence is given as TGTGCCAGCAGCTTAGAATGGGACATCTACGAGCAGTACTTC. This codes for CASSLEWDIYEQYF.